This is a list of T cell receptor beta chains from one sample in a study of OX40 agonist ivuxolimab in advanced cancers. The repertoire was sequenced with immunoSEQ multiplex PCR; TCRdb's copy has only in-frame clones and lacks some. Of 65,000 to 85,000 clones in the sample, approximately 81% were seen once. Sequencing was performed on CD4+ or CD8+ T cells sorted from blood, taken in a trial of the OX40 agonist ivuxolimab. Receptors were obtained from an adult with an advanced solid tumor such as melanoma, head and neck, liver or kidney cancer. Both conserved end residues are part of each CDR3. The D gene is left open where the match is weak. The size of a clone is reported for some rows only, either as once, few or many, or as a class for expanded clones.

d_call	j_call	clone_size	v_call	cdr3_nt	cdr3_aa
TRBD2	TRBJ2-7	NA	TRBV7-2	TGTGCCAGCAGCCGGGGGGGGGCGAGCTCCTACGAGCAGTACTTC	CASSRGGASSYEQYF
NA	TRBJ1-1	NA	TRBV27	TGTGCCAGCCGAACCCCAGGGGCCGACACTGAAGCTTTCTTT	CASRTPGADTEAFF
NA	TRBJ1-2	NA	TRBV5-4	TGTGCCAGCAGCCCGGGGAGTCCTCGCCTGGGGGGCTACACCTTC	CASSPGSPRLGGYTF
NA	TRBJ1-1	NA	TRBV25-1	TGTGCCAGCAGGCTACAGGAGAACACTGAAGCTTTCTTT	CASRLQENTEAFF
NA	TRBJ2-7	NA	TRBV6-6	TGTGCCAGCAGTTACTCGAGGGGGACCTACGAGCAGTACTTC	CASSYSRGTYEQYF
NA	TRBJ2-2	NA	TRBV5-1	TGCGCCAGCAGGGGGGGAGCGAACACCGGGGAGCTGTTTTTT	CASRGGANTGELFF
NA	TRBJ1-5	NA	TRBV11-2	TGTGCCAGCAGCTTAACGGGTAACCCCAATCAGCCCCAGCATTTT	CASSLTGNPNQPQHF
NA	TRBJ1-4	NA	TRBV6-5	TGTGCCAGCCCACAGGAGGATAATGAAAAACTGTTTTTT	CASPQEDNEKLFF
NA	TRBJ2-2	once	TRBV10-3	TGTGCCATCAGTGAGTCTAGGGGAAACGGGGAGCTGTTTTTT	CAISESRGNGELFF
NA	TRBJ1-4	NA	TRBV6-6	TGTGCCAGCCCTTTCGAGGACAACTGTAGGGAAAAACTGTTTTTT	CASPFEDNCREKLFF
NA	TRBJ1-2	NA	TRBV6-5	TGTGCCAGCAGTTCAGCCTATGGCTACACCTTC	CASSSAYGYTF
NA	TRBJ2-2	NA	TRBV28	TGTGCCAGCAGTTTAGGCCGCGTCCGCGGGGAGCTGTTTTTT	CASSLGRVRGELFF
NA	TRBJ1-6	NA	TRBV5-1	TGCGCCAGCAGCTTGGAAGACAGACTGCTCCACTTT	CASSLEDRLLHF
NA	TRBJ2-2	NA	TRBV7-2	TGTGCCAGCAGCTTAGCCCCAGGGCTCACCGGGGAGCTGTTTTTT	CASSLAPGLTGELFF
NA	TRBJ1-6	NA	TRBV7-9	TGTGCCAGCAGCACCATGGGGGACAATTCACCCCTCCACTTT	CASSTMGDNSPLHF
NA	TRBJ1-6	NA	TRBV30	TGTGCCTGGAGTGTAAGCGGAAGCTCCTATAATTCACCCCTCCACTTT	CAWSVSGSSYNSPLHF
NA	TRBJ2-1	NA	TRBV25-1	TGTGCCAGCAGTAATTTAGGAGCGGTCGGAGACAATGAGCAGTTCTTC	CASSNLGAVGDNEQFF
NA	TRBJ1-3	NA	TRBV11-3	TGTGCCAGCAGCTTAGTGACGCGGAAGGGGTCTGGAAACACCATATATTTT	CASSLVTRKGSGNTIYF
NA	TRBJ1-1	NA	TRBV28	TGTGCCAGCCGCGTAGAGTTTATGAACACTGAAGCTTTCTTT	CASRVEFMNTEAFF
TRBD1	TRBJ1-6	NA	TRBV18	TGTGCCAGCTCACGCGGGACAGGCTCCACACAAGGAGGACCCCTCCACTTT	CASSRGTGSTQGGPLHF
NA	TRBJ2-5	few	TRBV2	TGTGCCAGCAGTTCAACAGGGTTGGAGACCCAGTACTTC	CASSSTGLETQYF
NA	TRBJ2-5	NA	TRBV5-6	TGTGCCAGCAGCCCCCGGGGGGCCCAAGAGACCCAGTACTTC	CASSPRGAQETQYF
TRBD1	TRBJ1-1	NA	TRBV7-2	TGTGCCAGCAGAACTATAGGGACAGCCCCTAACACTGAAGCTTTCTTT	CASRTIGTAPNTEAFF
NA	TRBJ2-7	once	TRBV4-3	TGCGCCAGCAGCCAAGAATTAGCGTTCTCCTACGAGCAGTACTTC	CASSQELAFSYEQYF
NA	TRBJ2-3	NA	TRBV14	TGTGCCAGCAGCCAAGTCTACCCAGCAGATACGCAGTATTTT	CASSQVYPADTQYF
NA	TRBJ1-3	NA	TRBV11-2	TGTGCCAGCAGCTTAGATTCAGGGGCTGGAAACACCATATATTTT	CASSLDSGAGNTIYF
NA	TRBJ2-7	NA	TRBV27	TGTGCCAGCAGTCTATCAGGCCCTTGGAACGAGCAGTACTTC	CASSLSGPWNEQYF
TRBD1	TRBJ2-3	NA	TRBV11-1	TGTGCCAGCAGCTCCCGGGACAGGGGGCGAGATACGCAGTATTTT	CASSSRDRGRDTQYF
TRBD1	TRBJ2-3	NA	TRBV6-6	TGTGCCAGCAGTTACTCGCAGGGGACAGGCACAGATACGCAGTATTTT	CASSYSQGTGTDTQYF
NA	TRBJ2-5	once	TRBV9	TGTGCCAGCAGCGTGAGTCCAGGGATCCAAGAGACCCAGTACTTC	CASSVSPGIQETQYF
NA	TRBJ1-6	NA	TRBV7-2	TGTGCCAGCACCCTGACAGTAAATTCACCCCTCCACTTT	CASTLTVNSPLHF
TRBD2	TRBJ2-2	NA	TRBV5-1	TGCGCCAGCAGCTCCCGAGGGGCGGCTAGCGGGAACACCGGGGAGCTGTTTTTT	CASSSRGAASGNTGELFF
TRBD1	TRBJ2-6	NA	TRBV27	TGTGCCAGCAGTTTAAGGCAGGGGGCGCCCGGGGCCAACGTCCTGACTTTC	CASSLRQGAPGANVLTF
TRBD1	TRBJ1-1	NA	TRBV2	TGTGCCAGCACTTCATTCACAGGGGGGACTGAAGCTTTCTTT	CASTSFTGGTEAFF
NA	TRBJ2-1	NA	TRBV4-2	TGTGCCAGCAGCCCGGACGGGGGTCGTAAGGAGCAGTTCTTC	CASSPDGGRKEQFF
NA	TRBJ2-1	NA	TRBV6-1	TGTGCCAGCAGTGGAACCCGGAACAATGAGCAGTTCTTC	CASSGTRNNEQFF
NA	TRBJ1-2	NA	TRBV18	TGTGCCAGCTTCCACAGTTTTAACTATGGCTACACCTTC	CASFHSFNYGYTF
NA	TRBJ2-1	NA	TRBV7-9	TGTGCCAGCAGCTTTACCGACGGCTACAATGAGCAGTTCTTC	CASSFTDGYNEQFF
NA	TRBJ2-3	few	TRBV7-7	TGTGCTAGCAGCTTAGGCGAAGGGACAGATACGCAGTATTTT	CASSLGEGTDTQYF
NA	TRBJ2-7	NA	TRBV12-5	TGTGCTAGTGAAACGACATCCCGTGGATACGAGCAGTACTTC	CASETTSRGYEQYF
NA	TRBJ2-1	NA	TRBV12-5	TGTGCTAGTGCCACGGGGAGCCTACAGGGTGAGCAGTTCTTC	CASATGSLQGEQFF
TRBD2	TRBJ2-1	once	TRBV2	TGTGCCAGCAGTATGCTAGCGGGAGGGCTAGATGAGCAGTTCTTC	CASSMLAGGLDEQFF
NA	TRBJ2-6	NA	TRBV30	TGTGCCTGGAGCCCGACAGCTAGAGGGGCCAACGTCCTGACTTTC	CAWSPTARGANVLTF
NA	TRBJ1-5	NA	TRBV28	TGTGCCAGCAGTTTACTGGCTGGATCCAATCAGCCCCAGCATTTT	CASSLLAGSNQPQHF
TRBD2	TRBJ2-1	NA	TRBV11-2	TGTGCCAGCAGAGGACTAGCGGGAGCGCCGGGGAATGAGCAGTTCTTC	CASRGLAGAPGNEQFF
NA	TRBJ1-1	NA	TRBV5-4	TGTGCCAGCACTCCGGGGTCTAGTAAGGTGGGTGAAGCTTTCTTT	CASTPGSSKVGEAFF
TRBD1	TRBJ2-3	NA	TRBV7-6	TGTGCCAGCAGCTTAGACGACAGGGCTAGCACAGATACGCAGTATTTT	CASSLDDRASTDTQYF
TRBD1	TRBJ2-5	NA	TRBV11-2	TGTGCCAGCAGCTCCCCAGGGGCAGGGGGAGAGACCCAGTACTTC	CASSSPGAGGETQYF
TRBD2	TRBJ2-1	NA	TRBV11-2	TGTGCCAGCAGCAGGACTAGCTTCAATGAGCAGTTCTTC	CASSRTSFNEQFF
NA	TRBJ1-6	NA	TRBV2	TGTGCCAGCAATGAAATTGTGGGATCGAATTCACCCCTCCACTTT	CASNEIVGSNSPLHF
TRBD2	TRBJ2-5	NA	TRBV7-3	TGTGCCAGCAGCTTCTCGGTAGCGGGAGGAGAGACCCAGTACTTC	CASSFSVAGGETQYF
NA	TRBJ2-5	NA	TRBV6-6	TGTGCCAGCAGGGATAACGGGAGTAAGGAGACCCAGTACTTC	CASRDNGSKETQYF
NA	TRBJ1-2	NA	TRBV7-1	TGTGCCAGCAGCTGGCCTAACTATGGCTACACCTTC	CASSWPNYGYTF
TRBD1	TRBJ1-4	medium-sized	TRBV6-6	TGTGCCAGCAGTCCCGGGACAGGGAAAAAGGTGTTTTTT	CASSPGTGKKVFF
NA	TRBJ1-1	NA	TRBV6-6	TGTGCCAGCAGTAAAACAGTGAACACTGAAGCTTTCTTT	CASSKTVNTEAFF